One sample yielded the 10 T cell receptor beta chains listed below, sequenced in a study of T-cell memory formation after mild COVID-19. From the 5' RACE reads, TCRdb called clonotypes with MiXCR, one entry per CDR3 protein. Among 470,000 or so distinct CDR3 sequences, roughly 18% were seen once, and the ten largest hold more than 9%. Source material: PBMCs or a T cell subset sorted from them (not recorded which). These receptors were taken from an adult woman who had mild COVID-19 (a few samples of this study predate the infection). Cell type and time point are not known.

The V call is TRBV5-5, the J call TRBJ2-5, with TRBD2 matching over 9 bases. The J segment lost 2 bases and the V segment lost 0 bases, leaving 5 bases of the junction unmatched. Germline V CDR1 and CDR2: SGHKS, YYEKEE (reference sequence). The length of the CDR3 is 16 residues. The CDR3 region is CASSLGAGGGQETQYF. CDR3 DNA sequence: TGTGCCAGCAGCTTGGGCGCGGGAGGGGGACAAGAGACCCAGTACTTC.

This rearrangement joins TRBV28 to TRBJ1-2; 7 bases agree with TRBD1. The CDR3 totals 14 residues. Germline lookup yields CDR1 MDHEN and CDR2 SYDVKM. V trimming: 5 bases; J trimming: 8 bases; junction bases outside the gene matches: 11. This CDR3 is CASSARDRRRGYTF. Here the CDR3 DNA reads TGTGCCAGCAGTGCCCGGGACAGAAGAAGAGGCTACACCTTC.

Concerning this clonotype: One base away lies a much larger clone, so this may be a sequencing read error. The chain couples TRBV4-2 to TRBJ2-6; D might be TRBD2 (6 bases). Trimming left V 4 bases short and J 0 bases short, with 7 bases between. CDR1 and CDR2 from the germline V gene are LGHNA and YNFKEQ. The CDR3 extends over 15 amino acids. CDR3 nucleotides: TGTGCCAGCAGCCCAGCGGGCTCTGGGGCCAACGTCCTGACTTTC. Its translation is CASSPAGSGANVLTF.

A few counts support this clonotype. V and J are TRBV6-5 and TRBJ2-1; 11 bases align to TRBD2. This CDR3 has 15 amino acids. CDR1 is MNHEY and CDR2 is SVGAGI in the germline V gene. V lost 2 bases, J lost 7 bases, and 4 bases stayed unmatched. The CDR3: CASSYTTSGMNEQFF. CDR3 nucleotides: TGTGCCAGCAGTTACACGACTAGCGGGATGAATGAGCAGTTCTTC.

The chain couples TRBV6-5 to TRBJ1-1, with TRBD1 matching over 9 bases. This CDR3 has 15 residues. Germline V gene data show CDR1 as MNHEY and CDR2 as SVGAGI. Losses at the gene ends were 2 bases for V and 1 base for J; bases not matched to a gene: 2. The CDR3 loop reads CASSYQDRGNTEAFF. CDR3 nucleotide sequence: TGTGCCAGCAGTTACCAGGACAGGGGGAACACTGAAGCTTTCTTT.

This clonotype was seen more than once but under ten times. The V gene is TRBV7-9, the J gene TRBJ1-2, with D uncertain. Looked up from germline, CDR1 is SEHNR and CDR2 is FQNEAQ (reference sequence). The V and J ends lost 3 bases and 8 bases respectively, with 10 bases between them. This CDR3 comprises 12 residues. Written as DNA, the CDR3 is TGTGCCAGCAGCTTCCACGGGAAGGGCTACACCTTC. Its protein product is CASSFHGKGYTF.

This clonotype was seen a handful of times. The chain is built from TRBV5-1 and TRBJ2-3, with a tentative D call TRBD2 (5 bases). Per the germline V gene, CDR1 is SGHRS and CDR2 is YFSETQ. The CDR3 runs 14 residues. The ends were cut back, 3 bases at V and 0 bases at J, with 8 bases in the middle. CDR3 loop: CASSSRVSTDTQYF. The CDR3 region has the DNA TGCGCCAGCAGCTCGCGGGTTAGCACAGATACGCAGTATTTT.

CDR3 region: CASSQDGNLNTGELFF. CDR3 nucleotide sequence: TGCGCCAGCAGCCAGGACGGGAACCTTAACACCGGGGAGCTGTTTTTT. The V and J genes are TRBV4-3 and TRBJ2-2; D may be TRBD2 (5 bases). The germline gives CDR1 LGHNA, CDR2 YSLEER. V was trimmed by 3 bases and J by 2 bases, leaving 13 bases between them. This CDR3 has 16 amino acids.

This clonotype was observed many times. The junction departs from the called germline gene at one end, perhaps through a read error. This sequence joins TRBV7-9 and TRBJ2-7; TRBD2 aligns across 8 bases. The CDR3 covers 13 residues. The germline V gene encodes CDR1 SEHNR and CDR2 FQNEAQ (reference sequence). The CDR3 protein is CASSGSGSFAGHF. The DNA for the CDR3 is TGTGCCAGCAGCGGGAGCGGGAGTTTTGCAGGGCACTTC.

A few counts support this clonotype. The chain joins TRBV7-2 to TRBJ2-1, with no clear D. This CDR3 has 14 residues. Deletions cut 4 bases from V and 9 bases from J, with 16 bases between. CDR1 and CDR2 from the germline V gene are SGHTA and FQGNSA. The CDR3 DNA follows: TGTGCCAGCAGCTCTCCCCAGAAGTTCCTTGAGCAGTTCTTC. Protein sequence: CASSSPQKFLEQFF.